There are many counts of the clone carrying this T cell receptor (beta chain). These data belong to a study of identical twins. Via MiXCR, TCRdb re-called the 5' RACE reads, giving one row per CDR3 protein. The data show approximately 600,000 distinct CDR3 sequences, about 7% seen once. Germline loops: CDR1 SGHRS, CDR2 YFSETQ. The V gene end was trimmed by 0 bases and the J gene end by 14 bases; junction bases not matched to a gene: 5. CDR3 length equals 14 residues. The same sample was also studied in work on yellow fever vaccine responses in identical twins.

This chain connects TRBV5-1 to TRBJ2-1; TRBD2 aligns across 13 bases. This receptor was obtained from a woman between 18 and 30 years old in good health. Sequencing was carried out using PBMCs. The CDR3 loop reads CASSLVGLAGVEFF. For the CDR3, the DNA is TGCGCCAGCAGCTTGGTCGGACTAGCGGGAGTTGAGTTCTTC.